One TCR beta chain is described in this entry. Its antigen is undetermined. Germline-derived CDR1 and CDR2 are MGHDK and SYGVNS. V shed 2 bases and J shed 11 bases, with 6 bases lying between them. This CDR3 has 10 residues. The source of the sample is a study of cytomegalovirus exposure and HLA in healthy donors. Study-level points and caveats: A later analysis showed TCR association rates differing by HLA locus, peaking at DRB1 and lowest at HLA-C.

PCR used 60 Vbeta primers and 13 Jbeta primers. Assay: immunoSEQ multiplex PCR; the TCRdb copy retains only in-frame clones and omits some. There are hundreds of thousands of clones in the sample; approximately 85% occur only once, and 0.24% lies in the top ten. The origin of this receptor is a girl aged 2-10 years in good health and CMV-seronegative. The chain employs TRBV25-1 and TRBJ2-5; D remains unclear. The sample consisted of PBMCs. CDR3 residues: CASSEGEQYF. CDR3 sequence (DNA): TGTGCCAGCAGTGAAGGAGAGCAGTACTTC.